These T cell receptor beta chains were read from a single sample in a study of cytomegalovirus exposure and HLA in healthy donors. TCRdb's table, derived via immunoSEQ multiplex PCR, lists solely in-frame clones and lacks some. The repertoire consists of a few hundred thousand clones, with about 74% occurring once and the leading ten covering approximately 1.9%. Sequencing was performed on PBMCs. The receptors shown here come from a woman under 40 in good health and CMV-seronegative. Both conserved end residues are part of each CDR3. The order of the fields is V gene, clone size, J gene, D gene, CDR3 protein, CDR3 DNA. A D gene is named only where the DNA matches it firmly. Size values are once, few and many counts, or a class for expanded clones, and some rows have none.

TRBV7-9	.	TRBJ2-2	.	CASSSQRVRELFF	TGTGCCAGCAGCTCGCAGAGGGTCAGGGAGCTGTTTTTT
TRBV14	.	TRBJ2-5	TRBD2	CASSRLAGGPGTQYF	TGTGCCAGCAGCCGACTAGCGGGAGGGCCAGGGACCCAGTACTTC
TRBV5-8	.	TRBJ2-2	TRBD1	CASSLQGAPRLGELFF	TGTGCCAGCAGCTTACAGGGGGCCCCCCGGCTCGGGGAGCTGTTCTTT
TRBV19	.	TRBJ1-1	TRBD1	CASSGTGANRNTEAFF	TGTGCCAGTAGTGGGACAGGGGCGAATCGGAACACTGAAGCTTTCTTT
TRBV19	.	TRBJ2-7	TRBD1	CASSSPGQSYEQYF	TGTGCCAGTAGTTCCCCGGGACAGTCATACGAGCAGTACTTC
TRBV29-1	.	TRBJ1-1	.	CSAPGQTNTEAFF	TGCAGCGCCCCGGGACAAACGAACACTGAAGCTTTCTTT
TRBV6-5	once	TRBJ1-1	.	CASSYSGADNTEAFF	TGTGCCAGTTCTTACTCAGGGGCGGATAACACTGAAGCTTTCTTT
TRBV9	.	TRBJ2-3	.	CASSPQPGLITDTQYF	TGTGCCAGCAGCCCTCAACCGGGACTGATCACAGATACGCAGTATTTT
TRBV2	.	TRBJ1-1	.	CASSFQGGGEAFF	TGTGCCAGCAGTTTCCAAGGGGGGGGTGAAGCTTTCTTT
TRBV13	.	TRBJ2-1	.	CASSLDRRGYNEQFF	TGTGCCAGCAGCTTAGATAGGAGGGGTTACAATGAGCAGTTCTTC
TRBV20-1	few	TRBJ2-3	.	CSGGTDTQYF	TGCAGCGGGGGAACAGATACGCAGTATTTT
TRBV11-1	few	TRBJ2-1	.	CASSRTGEEQFF	TGTGCCAGCAGTAGAACGGGAGAAGAGCAGTTCTTC
TRBV9	.	TRBJ2-2	TRBD2	CASSGGQRGNTGELFF	TGTGCCAGCAGCGGCGGCCAGCGGGGTAACACCGGGGAGCTGTTTTTT
TRBV6-5	few	TRBJ1-1	.	CASSYETRGTEAFF	TGTGCCAGCAGTTACGAGACTAGGGGAACTGAAGCTTTCTTT
TRBV5-1	.	TRBJ2-2	TRBD2	CASSLAGTNTGELFF	TGCGCCAGCAGTCTAGCGGGGACGAACACCGGGGAGCTGTTTTTT
TRBV19	.	TRBJ1-6	.	CASNQLAERSGSPLHF	TGTGCCAGTAACCAGTTGGCTGAACGGTCAGGTTCACCCCTCCACTTT
TRBV30	.	TRBJ2-1	.	CAWSTRRGSYNEQFF	TGTGCCTGGAGTACTAGGAGGGGTTCCTACAATGAGCAGTTCTTC
TRBV7-2	.	TRBJ2-7	TRBD1	CASSLGAGQGYEQYF	TGTGCCAGCAGCTTAGGCGCGGGACAGGGCTACGAGCAGTACTTC
TRBV11-2	.	TRBJ2-1	.	CASSVIQVGEQFF	TGTGCCAGCAGCGTAATCCAGGTGGGTGAGCAGTTCTTC
TRBV9	once	TRBJ2-5	.	CASSVTPETQYF	TGTGCCAGCAGCGTAACTCCAGAGACCCAGTACTTC
TRBV11-2	.	TRBJ1-1	TRBD1	CASSDRDRAVDTEAFF	TGTGCCAGCAGCGACAGGGACAGGGCTGTTGACACTGAAGCTTTCTTT
TRBV6-6	.	TRBJ2-2	TRBD1	CASSPRDRGPGELFF	TGTGCCAGCAGTCCGCGGGACAGGGGGCCCGGGGAGCTGTTTTTT
TRBV2	.	TRBJ2-7	TRBD1	CASSVSGGIFEQYF	TGTGCCAGCAGTGTCTCAGGGGGCATCTTCGAGCAGTACTTC
TRBV5-5	.	TRBJ1-1	.	CASNLLVNTEAFF	TGTGCCAGCAACCTACTAGTGAACACTGAAGCTTTCTTT
TRBV5-8	.	TRBJ2-7	.	CASSAGTAPKKQYF	TGTGCCAGCAGCGCGGGGACAGCGCCTAAAAAACAGTACTTC
TRBV6-5	.	TRBJ2-7	TRBD2	CASRTGTSGNYEQYF	TGTGCCAGCAGAACCGGGACTAGCGGTAACTACGAGCAGTACTTC
TRBV29-1	.	TRBJ2-5	TRBD2	CSVGRGVQETQYF	TGCAGCGTTGGACGGGGGGTACAAGAGACCCAGTACTTC
TRBV2	.	TRBJ2-1	TRBD2	CASSERGASSYNEQFF	TGTGCCAGCAGTGAGCGGGGGGCTAGTTCCTACAATGAGCAGTTCTTC
TRBV7-3	.	TRBJ2-7	.	CASSFSGEQYF	TGTGCCAGCAGCTTTTCCGGCGAGCAGTACTTC
TRBV6-6	.	TRBJ2-2	TRBD2	CASSPGLAGAGELFF	TGTGCCAGCAGTCCCGGACTAGCGGGAGCCGGGGAGCTGTTTTTT
TRBV6-5	.	TRBJ1-1	.	CASSSGESEAFF	TGTGCCAGCAGTTCGGGAGAATCCGAAGCTTTCTTT
TRBV7-9	.	TRBJ1-4	.	CASSLVGGADEKLFF	TGTGCCAGCAGCTTAGTAGGAGGGGCGGATGAAAAACTGTTTTTT
TRBV7-9	.	TRBJ2-7	TRBD2	CASSLGASGTYEQYF	TGTGCCAGCAGCTTAGGTGCTAGCGGGACCTACGAGCAGTACTTC
TRBV7-9	.	TRBJ2-2	TRBD1	CASSFPGQGGTGELFF	TGTGCCAGCTCATTTCCGGGACAGGGCGGAACCGGGGAGCTGTTTTTT
TRBV6-1	.	TRBJ1-6	TRBD1	CASSDTTGESSPLHF	TGTGCCAGCAGTGATACGACAGGGGAGAGTTCACCCCTCCACTTT
TRBV5-6	.	TRBJ1-1	.	CASSFGEGDTEAFF	TGTGCCAGCAGCTTCGGGGAGGGGGACACTGAAGCTTTCTTT